A selection of T cell receptor beta chains follows, all from one sample in a study of neoadjuvant nivolumab and ipilimumab in lung cancer. The protocol was immunoSEQ multiplex PCR, while the TCRdb copy is restricted to in-frame clones and leaves out a portion. The table lists 5,000 to 5,500 clones, 75% to 95% of them singletons, with under 4% in the top ten. The sequencing here drew on blood, taken after neoadjuvant nivolumab, alone or with ipilimumab, at or shortly before surgery. The receptors come from an adult with non-small cell lung cancer. Some clones in this sample may be carry-over from other donors' samples. The CDR3 runs from the conserved cysteine through the conserved F or W. The D gene is left open where the match is weak. Size tells how often a clone was seen (once, few, many) or the class of an expanded clone, and some rows leave it out.

abundance	v_gene	d_gene	j_gene	len	CDR3nt	CDR3aa
NA	TRBV27	NA	TRBJ2-7	13	TGTGCCAGCAGACGGGACGGACCCTACGAGCAGTACTTC	CASRRDGPYEQYF
NA	TRBV6-1	NA	TRBJ2-3	13	TGTGCCAGCAGCCCCGGAGGCACAGATACGCAGTATTTT	CASSPGGTDTQYF
NA	TRBV4-2	TRBD2	TRBJ2-1	15	TGTGCCAGCAGTTTCGCGGGAGCCCCATACAATGAGCAGTTCTTC	CASSFAGAPYNEQFF
NA	TRBV7-2	TRBD1	TRBJ1-1	18	TGTGCCAGCAGCTTAGGGCGCCCACAGGACAGGGGGTCGTCTGAAGCTTTCTTT	CASSLGRPQDRGSSEAFF
NA	TRBV5-1	TRBD1	TRBJ2-2	18	TGCGCCAGCAGCTTGGATCCCCCCCAGGGGGCTTATAGCGGGGAGCTGTTTTTT	CASSLDPPQGAYSGELFF
NA	TRBV7-2	TRBD2	TRBJ2-7	16	TGTGCCAGCAGTCATCAAGGGACTAGCGGACGCTACGAGCAGTACTTC	CASSHQGTSGRYEQYF
once	TRBV4-1	NA	TRBJ2-7	20	TGCGCCAGCAGCCAAGAACGTAAGGTTCGCCAGGGAGGACCCCTCTACGAGCAGTACTTC	CASSQERKVRQGGPLYEQYF
NA	TRBV6-1	NA	TRBJ1-1	13	TGTGCCAGCAGTGAATTGAGGGGCACTGAAGCTTTCTTT	CASSELRGTEAFF
NA	TRBV13	NA	TRBJ2-3	15	TGTGCCAGCAGCCTGACCCAGGGACATACTGATACGCAGTATTTT	CASSLTQGHTDTQYF
NA	TRBV4-1	NA	TRBJ2-3	16	TGCGCCAGCGATTCCCTTCCCGATGCAAAACCCGATACGCAGTATTTT	CASDSLPDAKPDTQYF
NA	TRBV29-1	TRBD1	TRBJ2-2	13	TGCAGCGTTGAATCACAGGGGCCCGGGGAGCTGTTTTTT	CSVESQGPGELFF
NA	TRBV7-9	NA	TRBJ2-2	13	TGTGCCGGCAGGACAGCCTACACCGGGGAGCTGTTTTTT	CAGRTAYTGELFF
NA	TRBV13	NA	TRBJ2-1	13	TGTGCCAGCAGCTTAAATCCGGATCGGGAGCAGTTCTTC	CASSLNPDREQFF
NA	TRBV7-2	TRBD2	TRBJ2-5	18	TGTGCCAGCAGCTTAGGCACGGCGACTAGCGGGAGGCAAGAGACCCAGTACTTC	CASSLGTATSGRQETQYF
once	TRBV2	TRBD2	TRBJ2-1	15	TGTGCCAGCAGTATCCGACTAGCGGGAGGAGATGAGCAGTTCTTC	CASSIRLAGGDEQFF
NA	TRBV5-4	NA	TRBJ2-7	14	TGTGCCAGCAGCTTACGATGGTATTCCTACGAGCAGTACTTC	CASSLRWYSYEQYF
NA	TRBV27	NA	TRBJ1-5	15	TGTGCCAGCAGTTTTAATTCGGGATCCAATCAGCCCCAGCATTTT	CASSFNSGSNQPQHF
NA	TRBV2	NA	TRBJ1-1	18	TGTGCCAGCAGTGGAGGTTCGCCCTGGACCGCCGGTGGAACTGAAGCTTTCTTT	CASSGGSPWTAGGTEAFF
once	TRBV15	NA	TRBJ2-5	15	TGTGCCACCAGCAGAGGATCCACTAGGGAAGGGACCCAGTACTTC	CATSRGSTREGTQYF
NA	TRBV6-6	TRBD2	TRBJ2-7	15	TGTGCCAGCAGTTACTCGACTAGCAGCTCCTACGAGCAGTACTTC	CASSYSTSSSYEQYF
NA	TRBV10-1	NA	TRBJ2-3	13	TGCGCCAGCAGTGTACGGGGGCGAGATACGCAGTATTTT	CASSVRGRDTQYF
NA	TRBV5-4	TRBD1	TRBJ2-5	14	TGTGCCAGCAGCATCCCGGGACAGCAAGAGACCCAGTACTTC	CASSIPGQQETQYF
NA	TRBV30	NA	TRBJ2-7	11	TGTGCCTGTGGGACGACCTACGAGCAGTACTTC	CACGTTYEQYF
NA	TRBV11-2	NA	TRBJ2-7	18	TGTGCCAGCAGCTTAGACTCGTCTTCTAGTTGGGAACCCTACGAGCAGTACTTC	CASSLDSSSSWEPYEQYF
NA	TRBV30	TRBD1	TRBJ1-1	13	TGTGCCTGGAAAACAGGGGGCTTTACTGAAGCTTTCTTT	CAWKTGGFTEAFF
NA	TRBV18	TRBD1	TRBJ1-4	15	TGTGCCAGCTCGCCTAACCAGGGACAGAATGAAAAACTGTTTTTT	CASSPNQGQNEKLFF
NA	TRBV7-9	NA	TRBJ2-3	13	TGTGCCAGCAGCCCCCGATCTCGAGATACGCAGTATTTT	CASSPRSRDTQYF
NA	TRBV11-2	TRBD2	TRBJ2-7	15	TGTGCCAGCAGCACGTTTAGCGGGAGAGGCTACGAGCAGTACTTC	CASSTFSGRGYEQYF
NA	TRBV6-1	NA	TRBJ2-7	15	TGTGCCAGCAGTTCTTACAAGGGACTCCTCGACGAGCAGTACTTC	CASSSYKGLLDEQYF
NA	TRBV11-3	NA	TRBJ2-5	13	TGTGCCAGCAGCTTAGGCCTCGGGGAGACCCAGTACTTC	CASSLGLGETQYF
NA	TRBV5-4	NA	TRBJ2-3	16	TGTGCCAGCAGCTTGGGGCGAGGCCGGAGCACAGATACGCAGTATTTT	CASSLGRGRSTDTQYF
NA	TRBV7-3	NA	TRBJ1-2	13	TGTGCCAGCAGCATGAGGGATAAGAATGGCTACACCTTC	CASSMRDKNGYTF
few	TRBV6-5	NA	TRBJ2-7	12	TGTGCCAGCAGTTACAACCGCTACGAGCAGTACTTC	CASSYNRYEQYF
once	TRBV30	TRBD2	TRBJ2-2	14	TGTGCCTGGAAAAAAGCGGGAGAAACCGGGGAGCTGTTTTTT	CAWKKAGETGELFF
NA	TRBV11-2	TRBD1	TRBJ2-7	13	TGTGCCAGCAGCTCGGACAGGGCGGGAGAGCAGTACTTC	CASSSDRAGEQYF
NA	TRBV2	NA	TRBJ1-1	13	TGTGCCACCAACAGGGAGGGGGACACTGAAGCTTTCTTT	CATNREGDTEAFF
NA	TRBV7-6	NA	TRBJ1-2	13	TGTGCCAGCAGCGCAATATCGGGGTATGGCTACACCTTC	CASSAISGYGYTF
NA	TRBV11-3	TRBD2	TRBJ2-3	16	TGTGCCAGCAGCTTAGGGCTAGCGGGAGGGCCGGATACGCAGTATTTT	CASSLGLAGGPDTQYF
NA	TRBV30	TRBD1	TRBJ1-2	13	TGTGCCTGGAACCGGGGACAGGTCTATGGCTACACCTTC	CAWNRGQVYGYTF
NA	TRBV2	NA	TRBJ1-5	15	TGTGCCAGCAGTCAAGGGACACCTTCTAATCAGCCCCAGCATTTT	CASSQGTPSNQPQHF
NA	TRBV6-1	NA	TRBJ1-3	16	TGTGCCAGCAGTGACCTCTTAGGAGAGGGAGGAAACACCATATATTTT	CASSDLLGEGGNTIYF
once	TRBV6-6	NA	TRBJ1-1	15	TGTGCCAGCAGTTACTCGGCAGTCATGAACACTGAAGCTTTCTTT	CASSYSAVMNTEAFF
NA	TRBV6-5	NA	TRBJ1-2	14	TGTGCCAGCAGTTACAGGCGAGGGAGCGATGGCTACACCTTC	CASSYRRGSDGYTF
NA	TRBV27	TRBD1	TRBJ1-5	14	TGTGCCGTAACAGGGGGCGCAAAGGATCAGCCCCAGCATTTT	CAVTGGAKDQPQHF
NA	TRBV2	TRBD2	TRBJ2-3	14	TGTGCCAGCTTAGCGGGCACCCACACAGATACGCAGTATTTT	CASLAGTHTDTQYF
once	TRBV5-1	NA	TRBJ2-2	17	TGCGCCAGCAGCTTGGACTACGGCTATCTCCTTGGGGGGGAGCTGTTTTTT	CASSLDYGYLLGGELFF
NA	TRBV5-6	TRBD1	TRBJ2-5	13	TGTGCCAGCAGCCGACAGGGGGCGGAGACCCAGTACTTC	CASSRQGAETQYF
NA	TRBV5-4	NA	TRBJ2-3	13	TGTGCCAGCAGCTCCTCTAACACAGATACGCAGTATTTT	CASSSSNTDTQYF
NA	TRBV7-7	TRBD2	TRBJ2-1	14	TGTGCTAGCAGCCGACTAGCGGCCTACAATGAGCAGTTCTTC	CASSRLAAYNEQFF
NA	TRBV6-5	NA	TRBJ2-6	15	TGTGCCAGCAGGGACCCCTCGGGAGGGGCCAACGTCCTGACTTTC	CASRDPSGGANVLTF
NA	TRBV29-1	NA	TRBJ1-5	12	TGCAGCGTTGGAGGGACCAATCAGCCCCAGCATTTT	CSVGGTNQPQHF
NA	TRBV5-6	NA	TRBJ2-7	13	TGTGCCAGCAGCCAATACGGCCCGAAGCAGCAGTACTTC	CASSQYGPKQQYF
NA	TRBV19	TRBD1	TRBJ2-1	15	TGTGCCAGTAGACCGCGGGGGACAGGGATTAATGAGCAGTTCTTC	CASRPRGTGINEQFF
NA	TRBV5-1	NA	TRBJ2-7	14	TGCGCCAGCAGCTTGGAGCAGGGGTTCGGGGAGCAGTACTTC	CASSLEQGFGEQYF
NA	TRBV18	TRBD1	TRBJ2-2	15	TGTGCCAGCTCATACGACAGGGGGCGCACCGGGGAGCTGTTTTTT	CASSYDRGRTGELFF
NA	TRBV7-2	TRBD2	TRBJ2-2	16	TGTGCCAGCAGCTTCTTTTCTAGCGGGAGGACCGGGGAGCTGTTTTTT	CASSFFSSGRTGELFF